Included here is one T cell receptor beta chain sequence, with context. Its antigen is unidentified. Looked up from germline, CDR1 is SQVTM and CDR2 is ANQGSEA. The ends lost 6 bases at V and 0 bases at J; junction bases unmatched: 13. The CDR3 spans 18 residues. The data derive from a study of OX40 agonist ivuxolimab in advanced cancers. Broader study findings: Some of the lowest clonal expansion was seen in partial responders at 0.1-3.0 mg/kg.

Generated by immunoSEQ multiplex PCR, the TCRdb table keeps only in-frame clones and is missing some. The table shows around 72,000 clones, with 70% to 90% occurring only once. The clonotype comes from an adult with an advanced solid tumor such as melanoma, head and neck, liver or kidney cancer. The V and J genes are TRBV29-1 and TRBJ2-1; 11 nucleotides line up with TRBD2. The sample was CD4+ or CD8+ T cells sorted from blood, taken in a trial of the OX40 agonist ivuxolimab. The CDR3 nucleotides read TGCAGCGTACCTTGGACTAGCGGGCGGACGTCCTCCTACAATGAGCAGTTCTTC. This encodes CSVPWTSGRTSSYNEQFF.